The sequence of this T cell receptor (beta chain) was determined in a study of glioma-infiltrating T cells. Overall study results and limits: Only very few CDR3 sequences appeared in both tissue and blood.

With regard to this clonotype: Its antigen remains unknown. The junction and the germline gene differ at one end; a read error may be behind it.

Using RNA template, CDR3s of TCR alpha and beta were amplified with iRepertoire arm-PCR. For one-step reverse transcription and amplification, about 90-450 ng of tissue mRNA or PBMC total RNA was used. TCRdb re-derived calls from the multiplex PCR reads in MiXCR, one entry per CDR3 protein. The sample carries tens of thousands of distinct CDR3 sequences, 35% to 45% recorded once. This receptor was obtained from a human donor with low-grade glioma or glioblastoma, undergoing nonglioma brain surgery, or in good health (not recorded which). The sequenced sample was glioma tissue, nonneoplastic brain tissue, or PBMCs (not recorded which).

This chain's CDR3 is CIAKHSFDQPQHF. CDR3 sequence (DNA): TGCATTGCTAAGCACTCCTTCGATCAGCCCCAGCATTTT. The chain links TRBV20-1 to TRBJ1-5; D is uncertain. This CDR3 has 13 amino acids. Germline lookup yields CDR1 DFQATT and CDR2 SNEGSKA (reference sequence).